One T cell receptor beta chain is described in this entry. Its antigen remains unknown. The sample comes from a study of cytomegalovirus exposure and HLA in healthy donors. Study-wide findings and caveats: The investigators catalogued 150 to 200 TCR beta chains as cytomegalovirus-associated.

PCR involved 60 Vbeta and 13 Jbeta primers. This table comes from immunoSEQ multiplex PCR, and its TCRdb copy is limited to in-frame clones, with some not included. This sample carries 100,000 to 150,000 clones, around 78% of them seen once, and the ten largest clones take roughly 3.5%. The V and J ends lost 4 bases and 4 bases respectively, with 17 bases between them. CDR1 and CDR2 (germline): SGDLS, YYNGEE. CDR3 length: 15 amino acids. The rearrangement uses TRBV9 and TRBJ1-2; D gene ambiguous. The sample comprised PBMCs. The TCR was taken from a man in his forties or fifties in good health and CMV-seronegative. In DNA, the CDR3 is TGTGCCAGCAGCCCAGTAGGCGGGTCCTTCTATGGCTACACCTTC. Residues: CASSPVGGSFYGYTF.